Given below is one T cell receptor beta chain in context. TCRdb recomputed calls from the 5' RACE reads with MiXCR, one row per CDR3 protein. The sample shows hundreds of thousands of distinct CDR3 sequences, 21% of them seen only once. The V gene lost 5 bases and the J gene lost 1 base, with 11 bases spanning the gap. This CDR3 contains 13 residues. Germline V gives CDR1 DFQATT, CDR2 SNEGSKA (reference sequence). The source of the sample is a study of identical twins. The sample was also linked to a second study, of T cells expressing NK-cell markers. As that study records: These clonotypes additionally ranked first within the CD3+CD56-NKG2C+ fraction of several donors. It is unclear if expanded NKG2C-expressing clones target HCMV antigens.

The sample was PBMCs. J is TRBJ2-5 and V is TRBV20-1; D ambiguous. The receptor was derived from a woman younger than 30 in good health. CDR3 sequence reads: CSARGTSQETQYF. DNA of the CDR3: TGCAGTGCTCGAGGAACATCCCAAGAGACCCAGTACTTC.